The source of this T cell receptor (beta chain) is a study of blood T cell repertoires in COVID-19. In the study overall: Sample material is recorded as cDNA or gDNA derived from T cells, B-cell-depleted T cells, or PBMCs.

In the authors' methods: Amplification of reference gene primers was used by the study to estimate nucleated cell counts. Some clones are missing from TCRdb's copy, which holds only in-frame ones; the method was immunoSEQ multiplex PCR. V, J and clone size derive from that table, while D and trimming were established from the DNA sequence. The profile covers some 190,000 clones, with 70% to 90% appearing a single time and around 4.9% taken by the ten largest. V was trimmed by 5 bases and J by 9 bases, leaving 15 bases between them. CDR3 size: 13 residues. Germline CDR1 reads SGHTS; CDR2 reads YDEGEE.

This chain connects TRBV5-8 to TRBJ1-5, with a possible D match to TRBD1 (6 bases). The clonotype was recovered from a woman aged 80 or older with acute or convalescent COVID-19. The sequencing input was peripheral blood. The CDR3 DNA is TGTGCCAGCAGATTGACAGGTACTTGGCCCCAGCATTTT. It is translated as CASRLTGTWPQHF.